A single sample gave rise to the 16 T cell receptor beta chains below, sequenced in a study of shared clonotypes between healthy human individuals. Method: immunoSEQ multiplex PCR; TCRdb's copy keeps in-frame clones and lacks some. Of 1,100,000 or so clones listed, approximately 80% are singletons. Sequenced sample: memory CD4+ T cells from PBMCs. The sample's subset: CD45RA-negative fraction. Source of these receptors: a man between 18 and 35 years old in good health. Some clones in this sample may be carry-over from other donors' samples.

This clone occurred once. The chain couples TRBV21-1 to TRBJ2-7; the D segment call TRBD2 is taken from the table without a DNA check. TRBV21-1 is designated a pseudogene. CDR3 length equals 16 residues. The CDR3 loop is CASSKNPSGSGYEQYF. The CDR3 DNA follows: TGTGCCAGCAGCAAAAACCCGTCCGGGTCTGGTTACGAGCAGTACTTC.

The chain couples TRBV11-2 to TRBJ1-2; TRBD1 agrees at 9 bases. Losses at the gene ends were 5 bases for V and 12 bases for J; bases not matched to a gene: 13. CDR1 SGHAT and CDR2 FQNNGV come from the germline V gene. The CDR3 sequence is 14 residues long. The CDR3 loop is CASSTTTGTGRHTF. In DNA form, the CDR3 reads TGTGCCAGCAGCACAACTACCGGGACAGGGAGACACACCTTC.

The chain carries TRBV5-4 and TRBJ1-3, with D unclear. Germline V gene lookup returns CDR1 SGHNT and CDR2 YYREEE (reference sequence). Trimming removed 1 base from V and 1 base from J, with 6 bases in between. The length of the CDR3 is 14 residues. Here the CDR3 reads CASSLWTSGNTIYF. CDR3 nucleotide sequence: TGTGCCAGCAGCTTGTGGACTTCTGGAAACACCATATATTTT.

CDR3 nucleotide sequence: TGCGCCAGCAGCCAGGGACTAGCGGGCAGACCAGGGACCGGGGAGCTGTTTTTT. Translation: CASSQGLAGRPGTGELFF. This rearrangement joins TRBV4-1 to TRBJ2-2; 12 nucleotides line up with TRBD2. This CDR3 has 18 amino acids. The V gene end was trimmed by 3 bases and the J gene end by 5 bases; junction bases not matched to a gene: 10. Per germline, CDR1 MGHRA and CDR2 YSYEKL.

Written as DNA, the CDR3 is TGTGCCAGCAGTGAAGGATGGCGGAGTGGTGGCTACACCTTC. Residues: CASSEGWRSGGYTF. This chain uses TRBV6-1 with TRBJ1-2; D not resolved. Germline V CDR1 and CDR2: MNHNS, SASEGT. This CDR3 has 14 residues. The V end lost 1 base, the J end lost 7 bases, and 13 bases lay between the germline ends.

The rearrangement joins TRBV28 to TRBJ2-7; 8 bases line up with TRBD1. The CDR3 contains 14 residues. The germline CDR1 and CDR2 sequences are MDHEN and SYDVKM. With V trimmed by 2 bases and J by 4 bases, 4 bases remained unmatched. The CDR3 DNA reads as TGTGCCAGCAGTTTAATGACAGGGGAATACGAGCAGTACTTC. Translation: CASSLMTGEYEQYF. Using reference TRBV28 and TRBJ2-7 for the parts outside the CDR3, the full variable domain is DVKVTQSSRYLVKRTGEKVFLECVQDMDHENMFWYRQDPGLGLRLIYFSYDVKMKEKGDIPEGYSVSREKKERFSLILESASTNQTSMYLCASSLMTGEYEQYFGPGTRLTVT.

The rearrangement joins TRBV4-3 to TRBJ1-2, with D unresolved. The CDR3 runs 14 residues. The V gene's germline CDR1 is LGHNA and CDR2 YSLEER. V lost 0 bases to trimming and J lost 3 bases, with 8 bases between them. Here the CDR3 DNA reads TGCGCCAGCAGCCAAGATCGCGGAGACTATGGCTACACCTTC. It encodes CASSQDRGDYGYTF.

The chain is built from TRBV7-2 and TRBJ1-3; no reliable D call. The V gene's germline CDR1 is SGHTA and CDR2 FQGNSA. Trimming removed 4 bases at V and 0 bases at J, with 19 bases between. CDR3 size: 18 residues. This chain's CDR3 is CASSSSWVGGGSGNTIYF. CDR3 in DNA: TGTGCCAGCAGCTCCAGCTGGGTCGGTGGTGGCTCTGGAAACACCATATATTTT.

The gene calls are TRBV7-8 and TRBJ1-4, with no clear D. Germline-derived CDR1 and CDR2 are SGHVS and FQNEAQ. The CDR3 consists of 13 residues. Trimming pared 2 bases from V and 6 bases from J, leaving 7 bases between. The CDR3 bases are TGTGCCAGCAGCTTAATTTTGGATGAAAAACTGTTTTTT. It is translated as CASSLILDEKLFF.

The rearrangement joins TRBV5-1 to TRBJ2-5; D possibly corresponds to TRBD2 (6 bases). This CDR3 has 14 amino acids. CDR1 SGHRS and CDR2 YFSETQ come from the germline V gene. Between the trimmed V and J ends, which lost 6 bases and 5 bases, there was a span of 17 bases. The CDR3 DNA sequence: TGCGCCAGCACCAGACTGGGAGGCGGGGAGACCCAGTACTTC. Encoded protein: CASTRLGGGETQYF.

This clone was observed a single time. The V and J genes are TRBV28 and TRBJ2-1; 10 bases are a match to TRBD2. After removal of 6 bases from V and 10 bases from J, the junction contained 15 bases not matched to a gene. CDR1 is MDHEN, CDR2 SYDVKM, per germline. The CDR3 has 16 residues. The CDR3 sequence is CASSPPFSGRAREQFF. The CDR3 bases are TGTGCCAGCAGCCCCCCCTTCAGCGGGAGGGCCAGAGAGCAGTTCTTC. The full variable domain, rest sourced from reference TRBV28 and TRBJ2-1, is DVKVTQSSRYLVKRTGEKVFLECVQDMDHENMFWYRQDPGLGLRLIYFSYDVKMKEKGDIPEGYSVSREKKERFSLILESASTNQTSMYLCASSPPFSGRAREQFFGPGTRLTVL.

The chain employs TRBV30 and TRBJ1-5; 7 nucleotides align to TRBD1. V lost 5 bases and J lost 5; bases outside the gene matches: 6. There are 13 residues in the CDR3. The germline V gene encodes CDR1 GTSNPN and CDR2 SVGIG (reference sequence). The CDR3 is CAWGTGADQPQHF. The CDR3 DNA reads TGTGCCTGGGGAACAGGGGCTGATCAGCCCCAGCATTTT.

This chain connects TRBV5-1 to TRBJ2-7; D is possibly TRBD1 (6 bases). Germline V gene lookup returns CDR1 SGHRS and CDR2 YFSETQ. V lost 5 bases and J 3 bases, leaving 15 bases between the germline ends. The CDR3 runs to 14 residues. The CDR3 DNA is TGCGCCAGCAGGGAACAGGGTGATTACTACGAGCAGTACTTC. It translates to CASREQGDYYEQYF.

This clone was observed a few times. This CDR3 is CASSFDRGSEKLFF. CDR3 in DNA: TGTGCCAGCAGCTTCGACAGGGGAAGTGAAAAACTGTTTTTT. This chain joins TRBV2 and TRBJ1-4; TRBD1 matches 8 bases. This CDR3 spans 14 amino acids. Unmatched junction bases numbered 7, after V lost 6 bases and J lost 7 bases. CDR1 is SNHLY and CDR2 is FYNNEI in the germline V gene.

The J gene is TRBJ1-2, the V gene TRBV7-9; tentatively, D is TRBD1 (5 bases). V was clipped by 1 base and J by 0 bases, with 12 bases between them. This CDR3 spans 16 amino acids. The germline CDR1 and CDR2 sequences are SEHNR and FQNEAQ (reference sequence). The DNA of the CDR3 is TGTGCCAGCAGCTTAGTTGCGCCAGGGACTAACTATGGCTACACCTTC. This codes for CASSLVAPGTNYGYTF.

A single count supports this clone. The V call is TRBV28, the J call TRBJ1-2; a weak D match, TRBD1 (6 bases). V was clipped by 5 bases and J by 3 bases, with 13 bases between them. CDR1 is MDHEN, CDR2 SYDVKM, per germline. There are 14 residues in the CDR3. CDR3 loop: CASSPGRTDYGYTF. The CDR3 nucleotides are TGTGCCAGCAGTCCCGGCAGGACAGACTATGGCTACACCTTC.